Only a few counts were recorded for the clone carrying this TCR beta chain. The data originate from a study of blood T cell repertoires in COVID-19. TCRdb keeps only in-frame clones here, not all; method: immunoSEQ multiplex PCR. This sample has about 260,000 clones; about 80% occur once, and the top ten carry about 1.9%. CDR1 and CDR2 (germline): MDHEN, SYDVKM. Deletions cut 4 bases from V and 3 bases from J, with 9 bases between. The CDR3 runs 13 residues. The receptor comes from an elderly woman with acute or convalescent COVID-19. Sequencing was performed on peripheral blood. This chain joins TRBV28 and TRBJ1-1, with D tentatively TRBD1 (5 bases). The chain's CDR3 is CASSSDIYTEAFF. The CDR3 DNA reads as TGTGCCAGCAGTTCGGACATCTACACTGAAGCTTTCTTT.